Below, 32 T cell receptor beta chains from the same sample are listed, as sequenced in a study of cytomegalovirus exposure and HLA in healthy donors. Primers: 60 Vbeta forward and 13 Jbeta reverse. The table came from immunoSEQ multiplex PCR; TCRdb's copy has only in-frame clones and leaves some out. Found here are roughly 180,000 clones, over 70% of them singletons; the top ten hold about 4%. Specimen: PBMCs. These receptors were collected from a woman aged 60-70 years in good health and CMV-seropositive.

V is TRBV7-2 and J is TRBJ2-1; TRBD2 aligns across 7 bases. J gave up 3 bases and V 7 bases, and 9 bases lay outside the gene matches. Germline values: CDR1 SGHTA, CDR2 FQGNSA. CDR3 length: 15 amino acids. Here the CDR3 reads CASTPVVAGYNEQFF. CDR3 nucleotides: TGTGCCAGCACCCCTGTCGTAGCGGGCTACAATGAGCAGTTCTTC.

This clone was seen only a few times. CDR3 residues: CASSLGRGANTEAFF. CDR3 bases: TGCGCCAGCAGCTTGGGCCGGGGGGCGAACACTGAAGCTTTCTTT. The rearrangement links TRBV5-1 to TRBJ1-1; D possibly corresponds to TRBD1 (6 bases). Germline V CDR1 and CDR2: SGHRS, YFSETQ. The germline V and J ends were trimmed by 0 bases and 1 base, with 10 bases remaining between them. CDR3 length equals 15 residues.

This chain joins TRBV13 and TRBJ2-3; 12 bases are a match to TRBD2. With 5 bases clipped from V and 8 bases from J, the junction kept 11 bases outside the gene matches. There are 16 residues in the CDR3. Germline V gene data show CDR1 as PRHDT and CDR2 as FYEKMQ (reference sequence). CDR3 nucleotide sequence: TGTGCCAGCAGCGACCACCCTAGCGGGAGGGCCGGTACGCAGTATTTT. Its protein product is CASSDHPSGRAGTQYF.

Remarks on this clone: One end of the junction fails to match germline, which may point to a read error. The rearrangement links TRBV9 to TRBJ2-6; the D gene is possibly TRBD2 (6 bases). Germline values: CDR1 SGDLS, CDR2 YYNGEE. This CDR3 is 18 amino acids long. The CDR3 bases are TGTGCCAGCAGCCCCCGGGGGAGCGGCTACTCTGGGGCCAACGGCCTGACTTTC. Amino acids: CASSPRGSGYSGANGLTF.

This sequence joins TRBV5-6 and TRBJ1-4; 7 positions agree with TRBD1. Germline CDR1 reads SGHDT; CDR2 reads YYEEEE. The CDR3 is made up of 17 amino acids. The V segment lost 4 bases and the J segment 4 bases; nucleotides outside the gene matches: 13. This chain's CDR3 is CASSLRTGSLINEKLFF. Written as DNA, the CDR3 is TGTGCCAGCAGCCTTCGGACAGGATCCCTGATTAATGAAAAACTGTTTTTT.

This clone turned up a few times. The J gene is TRBJ2-5, the V gene TRBV9; TRBD2 matches 8 bases. Losses at the gene ends were 0 bases for V and 1 base for J; bases not matched to a gene: 11. CDR1 is SGDLS, CDR2 YYNGEE, per germline. There are 18 residues in the CDR3. For the CDR3, the DNA is TGTGCCAGCAGCGTAGGACTAGCGACTACCTCACTCCAAGAGACCCAGTACTTC. Residues: CASSVGLATTSLQETQYF.

V gene TRBV10-1 combines with J gene TRBJ2-1; 8 bases agree with TRBD1. The CDR3 has 15 amino acids. With 0 bases clipped from V and 7 bases from J, the junction kept 5 bases outside the gene matches. Germline-derived CDR1 and CDR2 are WNHNN and SYGVQD (reference sequence). CDR3 sequence: CASSESTGDRNEQFF. In nucleotides, the CDR3 is TGCGCCAGCAGTGAGTCGACAGGGGATAGGAATGAGCAGTTCTTC.

This chain uses TRBV27 with TRBJ1-1, with D possibly matching TRBD1 (5 bases). CDR3 length equals 16 residues. CDR1 is MNHEY and CDR2 is SMNVEV in the germline V gene (reference sequence). V lost 10 bases to trimming and J lost 6 bases, with 27 bases between them. In DNA form, the CDR3 reads TGTGCCACTGTTTCGAATTCCGGATCAGGGATCTCTGAAGCTTTCTTT. Its protein is CATVSNSGSGISEAFF.

The chain is built from TRBV28 and TRBJ1-6; 7 positions match TRBD1. CDR1 and CDR2 (germline): MDHEN, SYDVKM. There are 18 residues in the CDR3. Germline trimming cut 6 bases from V and 0 bases from J; bases unmatched to any gene: 11. The CDR3 is CASSPPRQGGSYNSPLHF. In DNA, the CDR3 is TGTGCCAGCAGCCCTCCTCGACAGGGAGGCTCCTATAATTCACCCCTCCACTTT.

This chain links TRBV4-3 with TRBJ2-2; 9 bases agree with TRBD2. V lost 1 base and J lost 4; bases outside the gene matches: 1. Germline lookup yields CDR1 LGHNA and CDR2 YSLEER. This CDR3 has 15 residues. The DNA of the CDR3 is TGCGCCAGCAGCCAAGGACTAGCGGTCACCGGGGAGCTGTTTTTT. Translation gives CASSQGLAVTGELFF.

The chain employs TRBV27 and TRBJ2-7; TRBD1 matches 7 bases. Germline trimming cut 6 bases from V and 0 bases from J; bases unmatched to any gene: 5. CDR1 and CDR2 from the germline V gene are MNHEY and SMNVEV (reference sequence). CDR3 length: 14 residues. The CDR3 sequence: CASSWDRDSYEQYF. CDR3 DNA sequence: TGTGCCAGCAGCTGGGACAGAGACTCCTACGAGCAGTACTTC.

The chain has TRBV5-1 and TRBJ2-7, with 9 bases lining up with TRBD1. V lost 0 bases and J lost 6; bases outside the gene matches: 7. The CDR3 is made up of 15 amino acids. Germline CDR1 reads SGHRS; CDR2 reads YFSETQ. This CDR3 is CASSLVADRGAEQYF. CDR3 nucleotides: TGCGCCAGCAGCTTGGTAGCGGACAGGGGAGCCGAGCAGTACTTC.

This chain connects TRBV7-2 to TRBJ2-7, with 9 bases aligning to TRBD1. The V segment lost 5 bases and the J segment 4 bases; nucleotides outside the gene matches: 9. Germline CDR1 reads SGHTA; CDR2 reads FQGNSA. This CDR3 region has 15 residues. The CDR3, as DNA: TGTGCCAGCAGCCCAGACAGGGGGGCATTTTACGAGCAGTACTTC. This gives the protein CASSPDRGAFYEQYF. Full variable domain (rest looked up from reference TRBV7-2 and TRBJ2-7): GAGVSQSPSNKVTEKGKDVELRCDPISGHTALYWYRQSLGQGLEFLIYFQGNSAPDKSGLPSDRFSAERTGGSVSTLTIQRTQQEDSAVYLCASSPDRGAFYEQYFGPGTRLTVT.

V is TRBV6-5 and J is TRBJ2-1; possible D gene TRBD2, 5 bases. This CDR3 has 14 residues. CDR1 and CDR2 from the germline V gene are MNHEY and SVGAGI. V lost 2 bases to trimming and J lost 12 bases, with 17 bases between them. CDR3: CASSYLPGGGRQFF. The CDR3, as DNA: TGTGCCAGCAGTTACCTCCCAGGAGGCGGGCGGCAGTTCTTC.

This clone appeared once. In DNA, the CDR3 is TGTGCCATCAGTGAACAGGGCGGAGAAAAACTGTTTTTT. Amino acid sequence: CAISEQGGEKLFF. This chain joins TRBV10-3 and TRBJ1-4; D may be TRBD1 (6 bases). Germline-derived CDR1 and CDR2 are ENHRY and SYGVKD. This CDR3 region has 13 residues. V lost 3 bases to trimming and J lost 8 bases, with 10 bases between them.

The chain combines TRBV5-4 with TRBJ1-2, with a weak D call TRBD1 (6 bases). The V gene's germline CDR1 is SGHNT and CDR2 YYREEE (reference sequence). The CDR3 sequence is 14 residues long. Trimming stripped 4 bases from V and 7 bases from J, with 17 bases between. The CDR3 loop reads CASSEGGSRSGYTF. In nucleotides, the CDR3 is TGTGCCAGCAGCGAGGGGGGGAGCAGAAGTGGCTACACCTTC.

This clone appeared a few times. The chain joins TRBV5-5 to TRBJ1-5; TRBD1 might be the D (5 bases). The CDR3 covers 15 residues. The V end was cut by 4 bases, the J end by 3 bases, with 14 bases between. Per germline, CDR1 SGHKS and CDR2 YYEKEE (reference sequence). In DNA, the CDR3 is TGTGCCAGCAGCATTGCGGGACTCCTCAATCAGCCCCAGCATTTT. It encodes CASSIAGLLNQPQHF.

The chain joins TRBV11-2 to TRBJ1-2, with D perhaps TRBD1 (6 bases). Looked up from germline, CDR1 is SGHAT and CDR2 is FQNNGV. The CDR3 runs 11 residues. V lost 3 bases and J lost 7, with 6 bases in between. In DNA, the CDR3 is TGTGCCAGCAGCTTCAGGGGTGGCTACACCTTC. Amino acids: CASSFRGGYTF.

The gene calls are TRBV2 and TRBJ2-7; weak D call: TRBD2 (5 bases). V was trimmed by 5 bases and J by 4 bases, leaving 6 bases between them. CDR1 and CDR2 (germline): SNHLY, FYNNEI. The CDR3 covers 11 residues. CDR3 nucleotide sequence: TGTGCCAGCAGTTGGAGGTACGAGCAGTACTTC. This sequence encodes CASSWRYEQYF.

The V gene is TRBV28, the J gene TRBJ2-7; no reliable D call. CDR3 length: 13 residues. V lost 5 bases to trimming and J lost 2 bases, with 10 bases between them. Germline V CDR1 and CDR2: MDHEN, SYDVKM. CDR3 in DNA: TGTGCCAGCAGTCCCGGTAGTGCCTACGAGCAGTACTTC. Translated: CASSPGSAYEQYF.

V usage is TRBV28 and J usage is TRBJ2-1; 9 nucleotides align to TRBD1. J lost 8 bases, V lost 4 bases, and 9 bases had no gene match. This CDR3 contains 15 residues. Germline V gene sequence: CDR1 MDHEN, CDR2 SYDVKM. CDR3 bases: TGTGCCAGCAGTTCAGGGACAGGGAGTATGCATGAGCAGTTCTTC. Translation gives CASSSGTGSMHEQFF.

The rearrangement links TRBV5-1 to TRBJ2-7; 7 bases align to TRBD1. Per the germline V gene, CDR1 is SGHRS and CDR2 is YFSETQ. V gave up 3 bases and J gave up 5 bases; unmatched junction bases: 2. This CDR3 spans 12 amino acids. CDR3 protein: CASSSQGNEQYF. The CDR3 coding sequence is TGCGCCAGCAGCTCACAGGGGAACGAGCAGTACTTC.

This chain connects TRBV18 to TRBJ1-5; 7 bases agree with TRBD1. The germline V gene encodes CDR1 KGHSH and CDR2 LQKENI. This CDR3 is built from 15 residues. V was pared by 0 bases and J by 7 bases, with 6 bases of the junction left unmatched. The CDR3 spells CASSPPTGIGQPQHF. The CDR3 DNA is TGTGCCAGCTCACCACCGACAGGGATCGGGCAGCCCCAGCATTTT. Drawing the rest from reference TRBV18 and TRBJ1-5, the complete variable domain is NAGVMQNPRHLVRRRGQEARLRCSPMKGHSHVYWYRQLPEEGLKFMVYLQKENIIDESGMPKERFSAEFPKEGPSILRIQQVVRGDSAAYFCASSPPTGIGQPQHFGDGTRLSIL.

The CDR3 coding sequence is TGTGCCAGCAGCCTCGGGACAGGGAACTCCTACGAGCAGTACTTC. Its translation: CASSLGTGNSYEQYF. The gene calls are TRBV5-5 and TRBJ2-7; 9 positions match TRBD1. From germline, CDR1 is SGHKS and CDR2 YYEKEE (reference sequence). With 4 bases clipped from V and 0 bases from J, the junction kept 5 bases outside the gene matches. The CDR3 extends over 15 amino acids.

This rearrangement joins TRBV7-3 to TRBJ2-2; 14 nucleotides match TRBD2. This CDR3 comprises 15 residues. The J segment lost 8 bases and the V segment lost 10 bases, leaving 9 bases of the junction unmatched. Germline V CDR1 and CDR2: SGHTA, FQGTGA. This chain's CDR3 is CATSGLAGAGGELFF. CDR3 DNA: TGTGCCACCTCGGGACTAGCGGGAGCCGGAGGGGAGCTGTTTTTT.

The chain joins TRBV19 to TRBJ1-1; 7 nucleotides align to TRBD1. Germline V gives CDR1 LNHDA, CDR2 SQIVND (reference sequence). This CDR3 region has 14 residues. V lost 4 bases to trimming and J lost 13 bases; unmatched junction nucleotides: 15. Here the CDR3 reads CASSTGQLPLGVFF. The DNA of the CDR3 is TGTGCCAGTAGTACGGGACAGCTACCCCTCGGTGTTTTCTTT.

The chain couples TRBV2 to TRBJ1-4, with D perhaps matching TRBD1 (6 bases). CDR3 length: 15 amino acids. In germline, CDR1 is SNHLY, CDR2 FYNNEI. The ends were cut back, 4 bases at V and 5 bases at J, with 14 bases in the middle. The chain's CDR3 is CASSVYQGTNEKLFF. CDR3 in DNA: TGTGCCAGCAGTGTTTATCAGGGGACCAATGAAAAACTGTTTTTT.

The chain joins TRBV30 to TRBJ1-6; TRBD1 is a possible D gene (5 bases). The CDR3 has 14 amino acids. V gave up 5 bases and J gave up 7 bases, with 15 bases separating them. Germline CDR1 reads GTSNPN; CDR2 reads SVGIG (reference sequence). The CDR3 coding sequence is TGTGCCTGGGCCGGACAAGGTGTGAATTCACCCCTCCACTTT. It codes for CAWAGQGVNSPLHF.

The chain links TRBV6-1 to TRBJ2-4; TRBD1 is a possible D gene (5 bases). Germline CDR1 is MNHNS and CDR2 is SASEGT. Trimming left V 1 base short and J 6 bases short, with 10 bases between. The CDR3 extends over 14 amino acids. The CDR3: CASSEDPGLNIQYF. CDR3 nucleotide sequence: TGTGCCAGCAGTGAAGATCCAGGGCTAAACATTCAGTACTTC.

This clone was seen more than once but under ten times. This chain connects TRBV5-4 to TRBJ2-7; 8 bases map to TRBD2. Germline CDR1 SGHNT, CDR2 YYREEE (reference sequence). The CDR3 contains 13 residues. Trimming cost V 4 bases and J 7 bases; bases outside gene matches: 7. The CDR3 sequence: CASSPLAGREQYF. The CDR3 DNA is TGTGCCAGCAGCCCCTTAGCGGGGCGGGAGCAGTACTTC.

The V and J genes are TRBV4-2 and TRBJ2-5; 9 bases align to TRBD2. Per germline, CDR1 LGHNA and CDR2 YNFKEQ. This CDR3 has 14 amino acids. The ends lost 4 bases at V and 4 bases at J; junction bases unmatched: 4. CDR3 protein: CASSPLTSGETQYF. CDR3 in DNA: TGTGCCAGCAGCCCCCTGACTAGCGGAGAGACCCAGTACTTC.

The chain uses TRBV28 and TRBJ2-2; D possibly corresponds to TRBD1 (5 bases). V gave up 2 bases and J gave up 6 bases, with 10 bases separating them. Germline V gives CDR1 MDHEN, CDR2 SYDVKM. The CDR3 length is 14 residues. The CDR3 DNA follows: TGTGCCAGCAGTTTACCCAGGGTCGCCGGGGAGCTGTTTTTT. Translating it yields CASSLPRVAGELFF.